This T cell receptor (beta chain) was observed in a study of T cells after yellow fever vaccination. With V trimmed by 0 bases and J by 10 bases, 5 bases remained unmatched. This CDR3 spans 15 amino acids. Germline assignment: CDR1 SGHRS and CDR2 YFSETQ. Study observations and caveats: After the booster, about 95% of CD4 and 75% to 90% of CD8 primary-response clones were re-detected.

As to this clonotype: The target antigen is unknown.

TCRdb itself ran the 5' RACE reads through MiXCR, one entry per CDR3 protein. This table has some 500,000 distinct CDR3 sequences, approximately 15% appearing once. This clonotype was sampled from a young man who received the YFV17D yellow fever vaccine. The source was PBMCs, collected on the day of the yellow fever booster vaccination. This chain joins TRBV5-1 and TRBJ1-6, with 9 bases lining up with TRBD1. Written as DNA, the CDR3 is TGCGCCAGCAGCTTGGAGGGACAGGGACTCTCACCCCTCCACTTT. This gives the protein CASSLEGQGLSPLHF.